This record concerns one T cell receptor (beta chain) sequence. The data derive from a study of blood T cell repertoires in COVID-19. Study at large: Acute and convalescent COVID-19 samples came from the United States, Italy and Spain.

Only in-frame clones appear in the TCRdb table, and some are missing; sequencing was by immunoSEQ multiplex PCR. The repertoire holds hundreds of thousands of clones, with about nine tenths as singletons. Sequencing was done on a sample of peripheral blood. This clonotype was sampled from a woman between 25 and 40 years old with active or convalescent COVID-19.

CDR3 region: CASSPGAYGELFF. DNA of the CDR3: TGTGCCAGCAGCCCAGGGGCTTACGGGGAGCTGTTTTTT. This sequence joins TRBV25-1 and TRBJ2-2; TRBD1 is a possible D gene (6 bases). The V gene lost 6 bases and the J gene lost 7 bases, with 12 bases spanning the gap. This CDR3 is 13 amino acids long. Germline V lookup: CDR1 MGHDK, CDR2 SYGVNS.